The clone carrying this T cell receptor beta chain was counted only a few times. This sample is drawn from a study of T cells of healthy individuals. TCRdb called the 5' RACE reads again in MiXCR, with one record for every CDR3 protein. The sample comprises fewer than 70,000 distinct CDR3 sequences, under 15% of which are singletons, and about 15% rests with the top ten. The CDR3 is 14 amino acids. After removal of 1 base from V and 5 bases from J, the junction contained 6 bases not matched to a gene. CDR1 GTSNPN and CDR2 SVGIG come from the germline V gene (reference sequence). The origin of this receptor is a human donor in good health. The chain links TRBV30 to TRBJ1-2, with TRBD1 matching over 8 bases. CDR3 sequence: CAWSGLTGEYGYTF. In nucleotides, the CDR3 is TGTGCCTGGAGTGGTTTGACAGGGGAATATGGCTACACCTTC.